The 28 T cell receptor beta chains in this list originate from one sample, sequenced in a study of blood T cell repertoires in COVID-19. Clones were read by immunoSEQ multiplex PCR, and TCRdb kept only the in-frame ones, dropping some. This table has 40,000 or so clones, under 90% appearing once. The sequencing sample was made of peripheral blood. Receptors were obtained from a human donor in a cohort sampled during active COVID-19.

The chain links TRBV19 to TRBJ1-6; TRBD1 is a possible D gene (6 bases). Germline V gene sequence: CDR1 LNHDA, CDR2 SQIVND (reference sequence). Trimming removed 6 bases at V and 10 bases at J, with 16 bases between. This CDR3 spans 14 amino acids. The CDR3 DNA sequence: TGTGCCAGTAGGGGGGGGCCCCGCGGCTCACCCCTCCACTTT. Its protein is CASRGGPRGSPLHF.

The rearrangement joins TRBV5-4 to TRBJ1-6; TRBD1 aligns across 11 bases. The CDR3 sequence is 16 residues long. V trimming: 4 bases; J trimming: 5 bases; junction bases outside the gene matches: 5. Germline CDR1 SGHNT, CDR2 YYREEE (reference sequence). The CDR3: CASSAGTGGNNSPLHF. DNA for the CDR3: TGTGCCAGCAGCGCGGGGACAGGGGGAAATAATTCACCCCTCCACTTT.

This chain uses TRBV19 with TRBJ1-1; 8 bases match TRBD1. There are 15 residues in the CDR3. J lost 4 bases, V lost 6 bases, and 10 bases had no gene match. Germline-derived CDR1 and CDR2 are LNHDA and SQIVND (reference sequence). In DNA form, the CDR3 reads TGTGCCAGTAGAATTTCTCGGACAGGGATCACTGAAGCTTTCTTT. It codes for CASRISRTGITEAFF.

The V call is TRBV11-2, the J call TRBJ2-7; D is uncertain. Germline lookup yields CDR1 SGHAT and CDR2 FQNNGV. The CDR3 spans 12 residues. The V end lost 5 bases, the J end lost 5 bases, and 10 bases lay between the germline ends. The CDR3 spells CASSPPRDEQYF. The CDR3 DNA reads TGTGCCAGCAGCCCCCCTCGAGACGAGCAGTACTTC.

In regard to this clone: This sample also contains other DNA sequences that code for the same CDR3. The chain uses TRBV9 and TRBJ1-4, with 8 bases aligning to TRBD1. Trimming at V came to 0 bases and at J to 4 bases, leaving 5 bases not matched to a gene. The CDR3 is 16 residues long. CDR1 is SGDLS and CDR2 is YYNGEE in the germline V gene. For the CDR3, the DNA is TGTGCCAGCAGCGTAGCTACCGGACAGGGTAATGAAAAACTGTTTTTT. Translation: CASSVATGQGNEKLFF.

V and J are TRBV27 and TRBJ1-2; 7 nucleotides agree with TRBD1. J was trimmed by 6 bases and V by 3 bases; bases with no gene match: 7. Germline lookup yields CDR1 MNHEY and CDR2 SMNVEV (reference sequence). The CDR3 contains 14 residues. The CDR3 region has the DNA TGTGCCAGCAGTTTTCGGGGACAGTCAAATGGCTACACCTTC. Its translation is CASSFRGQSNGYTF.

This chain's CDR3 is CASGRGAGLYEQYF. CDR3 coding DNA: TGTGCCAGCGGGAGGGGAGCGGGGCTGTACGAGCAGTACTTC. The rearrangement joins TRBV7-2 to TRBJ2-7, with 7 bases lining up with TRBD2. The CDR3 has 14 residues. The J segment lost 4 bases and the V segment lost 8 bases, leaving 11 bases of the junction unmatched. CDR1 is SGHTA and CDR2 is FQGNSA in the germline V gene. The full variable domain, its missing parts supplied by reference TRBV7-2 and TRBJ2-7, is GAGVSQSPSNKVTEKGKDVELRCDPISGHTALYWYRQSLGQGLEFLIYFQGNSAPDKSGLPSDRFSAERTGGSVSTLTIQRTQQEDSAVYLCASGRGAGLYEQYFGPGTRLTVT.

CDR3 in amino acids: CASQGRWTNTEAFF. CDR3 DNA sequence: TGTGCCAGCCAGGGGAGATGGACGAACACTGAAGCTTTCTTT. This rearrangement joins TRBV28 to TRBJ1-1, with D perhaps TRBD1 (6 bases). The CDR3 spans 14 residues. Per the germline V gene, CDR1 is MDHEN and CDR2 is SYDVKM. V dropped 8 bases and J dropped 1 base, with 14 bases sitting between them.

In DNA, the CDR3 is TGTGCCAGCTTCGACAGGGGGCGAGTAAGCGGGAACTATGGCTACACCTTC. Residues: CASFDRGRVSGNYGYTF. The chain combines TRBV5-8 with TRBJ1-2; 10 nucleotides agree with TRBD1. Looked up from germline, CDR1 is SGHTS and CDR2 is YDEGEE. This CDR3 has 17 residues. V lost 7 bases and J lost 2; bases outside the gene matches: 14.

The gene calls are TRBV4-3 and TRBJ1-2; D is uncertain. The length of the CDR3 is 17 residues. The V end lost 1 base, the J end lost 3 bases, and 18 bases lay between the germline ends. From germline, CDR1 is LGHNA and CDR2 YSLEER. The DNA of the CDR3 is TGCGCCAGCAGCCAAGTTGTTACGGGTCCTTGGGACTATGGCTACACCTTC. It codes for CASSQVVTGPWDYGYTF.

The rearrangement links TRBV5-6 to TRBJ2-7; D ambiguous. The CDR3 is 12 amino acids. The V gene's germline CDR1 is SGHDT and CDR2 YYEEEE. V lost 3 bases and J 4 bases, leaving 8 bases between the germline ends. Written as DNA, the CDR3 is TGTGCCAGCAGCTCAAGCGTTTACGAGCAGTACTTC. Its translation is CASSSSVYEQYF.

CDR3 DNA: TGTGCCAGCAGTTTTTCCCGGGACAACGAGCAGTACTTC. Its translation: CASSFSRDNEQYF. The rearrangement uses TRBV6-6 and TRBJ2-7, with D maybe TRBD1 (6 bases). CDR1 and CDR2 from the germline V gene are MNHNY and SVGAGI (reference sequence). The CDR3 totals 13 residues. V gave up 4 bases and J gave up 5 bases, with 12 bases separating them.

The rearrangement uses TRBV2 and TRBJ1-2, with 9 bases aligning to TRBD1. CDR3 length equals 14 residues. CDR1 SNHLY and CDR2 FYNNEI come from the germline V gene. V was clipped by 4 bases and J by 7 bases; unmatched bases: 7. This CDR3 is CASSGGQGVGGYTF. Here the CDR3 DNA reads TGTGCCAGCAGTGGGGGACAGGGAGTGGGTGGCTACACCTTC.

The chain links TRBV6-2 or TRBV6-3 to TRBJ1-5; 8 nucleotides align to TRBD1. The length of the CDR3 is 16 residues. V was clipped by 2 bases and J by 6 bases; unmatched bases: 9. Germline CDR1 MNHEY, CDR2 SVGEGT. The CDR3 nucleotides are TGTGCCAGCAGTTACACCCATCGGACAGGGCCTCAGCCCCAGCATTTT. This translates into CASSYTHRTGPQPQHF.

The chain couples TRBV7-2 to TRBJ1-1; tentative D call: TRBD1 (5 bases). The ends were cut back, 4 bases at V and 3 bases at J, with 12 bases in the middle. From germline, CDR1 is SGHTA and CDR2 FQGNSA. The CDR3 totals 14 residues. The CDR3 spells CASSWGLTDTEAFF. Written as DNA, the CDR3 is TGTGCCAGCAGCTGGGGACTGACGGACACTGAAGCTTTCTTT.

The genes are TRBV5-4 and TRBJ1-1; maybe TRBD1 (6 bases). With 0 bases removed from V and 6 bases from J, the gap between germline ends came to 12 bases. The CDR3 consists of 14 residues. The germline V gene has CDR1 SGHNT and CDR2 YYREEE (reference sequence). CDR3 loop: CASSLEGGAAEAFF. The CDR3 DNA follows: TGTGCCAGCAGCTTGGAGGGGGGGGCCGCTGAAGCTTTCTTT.

The chain links TRBV9 to TRBJ1-1; 7 bases line up with TRBD1. With V trimmed by 4 bases and J by 3 bases, 6 bases remained unmatched. This CDR3 region has 14 residues. Germline V gives CDR1 SGDLS, CDR2 YYNGEE. The chain's CDR3 is CASSPRDRYTEAFF. CDR3 DNA: TGTGCCAGCAGCCCCCGGGACAGATACACTGAAGCTTTCTTT.

The CDR3 bases are TGTGCCAGCAGCTCCGGGGGGGGGAATAATCAGCCCCAGCATTTT. As protein: CASSSGGGNNQPQHF. The rearrangement joins TRBV7-6 to TRBJ1-5, with D tentatively TRBD1 (5 bases). The CDR3 has 15 residues. Trimming pared 4 bases from V and 4 bases from J, leaving 14 bases between. Germline loops: CDR1 SGHVS, CDR2 FNYEAQ.

The chain has TRBV19 and TRBJ1-6, with no clear D. This CDR3 is 15 amino acids long. Per the germline V gene, CDR1 is LNHDA and CDR2 is SQIVND (reference sequence). V dropped 4 bases and J dropped 9 bases, with 16 bases sitting between them. This CDR3 reads CASSTREAIGSPLHF. CDR3 DNA sequence: TGTGCCAGTAGTACCCGGGAAGCTATCGGTTCACCCCTCCACTTT.

This chain uses TRBV10-3 with TRBJ1-1; D is undetermined. This CDR3 region has 13 residues. V lost 10 bases and J lost 3, with 15 bases in between. The germline gives CDR1 ENHRY, CDR2 SYGVKD. The CDR3 DNA reads as TGTGCCACCGGGTCCTCCGGGGACACTGAAGCTTTCTTT. It codes for CATGSSGDTEAFF.

This clone was seen once. The rearrangement joins TRBV6-1 to TRBJ2-7; tentatively, D is TRBD2 (7 bases). This CDR3 has 14 residues. V lost 1 base and J lost 7, with 14 bases in between. In germline, CDR1 is MNHNS, CDR2 SASEGT. The DNA for the CDR3 is TGTGCCAGCAGTGAAGGGGGGGGGCGTTGGGAGCAGTACTTC. Amino acid sequence: CASSEGGGRWEQYF.

The chain links TRBV7-2 to TRBJ2-1, with 10 bases aligning to TRBD2. Germline V gene data show CDR1 as SGHTA and CDR2 as FQGNSA. This CDR3 region has 15 residues. V was pared by 5 bases and J by 8 bases, with 9 bases of the junction left unmatched. CDR3 sequence: CASSPSGGSLDEQFF. CDR3 bases: TGTGCCAGCAGCCCTAGCGGGGGATCCCTCGATGAGCAGTTCTTC.

The V call is TRBV4-3, the J call TRBJ2-5; TRBD1 is a possible D gene (7 bases). This CDR3 is 15 amino acids long. Germline values: CDR1 LGHNA, CDR2 YSLEER. The V end was cut by 1 base, the J end by 4 bases, with 13 bases between. As DNA, the CDR3 is TGCGCCAGCAGCCAAGCACAGGGGCGGGGAGAGACCCAGTACTTC. It yields the protein CASSQAQGRGETQYF.

V and J are TRBV12-3 or TRBV12-4 and TRBJ1-1, with 7 bases that match TRBD1. J lost 12 bases, V lost 3 bases, and 7 bases had no gene match. CDR3 length: 12 residues. DNA of the CDR3: TGTGCCAGCAGTTTCAGACAGGGACCTACTTTCTTT. This gives the protein CASSFRQGPTFF.

This chain uses TRBV15 with TRBJ1-2; perhaps TRBD1 as D (5 bases). This CDR3 has 16 amino acids. CDR1 and CDR2 from the germline V gene are LNHNV and YYDKDF (reference sequence). V dropped 0 bases and J dropped 1 base, with 12 bases sitting between them. The CDR3 DNA follows: TGTGCCACCAGCAGAGAGGGCCGTGACAGTAACTATGGCTACACCTTC. Translating gives CATSREGRDSNYGYTF.

This sequence joins TRBV4-3 and TRBJ2-7; 9 nucleotides align to TRBD1. With V trimmed by 3 bases and J by 0 bases, 12 bases remained unmatched. The CDR3 runs 18 residues. Per the germline V gene, CDR1 is LGHNA and CDR2 is YSLEER. The CDR3 nucleotides are TGCGCCAGCAGCCAGACTACAGGGGGCCTTTACCACTCCTACGAGCAGTACTTC. Residues: CASSQTTGGLYHSYEQYF.

The CDR3 nucleotides are TGTGCCAGCAGCCAAGCGGCAGGGAAGAAGGATTCACCCCTCCACTTT. This codes for CASSQAAGKKDSPLHF. This chain links TRBV4-2 with TRBJ1-6; possibly TRBD1 for D (5 bases). Germline CDR1 and CDR2: LGHNA and YNFKEQ. The CDR3 loop spans 16 amino acids. Deletions cut 1 base from V and 8 bases from J, with 15 bases between.

The chain couples TRBV6-5 to TRBJ2-7; the D is unclear. The length of the CDR3 is 15 residues. Trimming stripped 6 bases from V and 5 bases from J, with 20 bases between. Germline CDR1 is MNHEY and CDR2 is SVGAGI. DNA of the CDR3: TGTGCCAGCAGCCTATCACTTACGGTGTCCCACGAGCAGTACTTC. Translating it yields CASSLSLTVSHEQYF.